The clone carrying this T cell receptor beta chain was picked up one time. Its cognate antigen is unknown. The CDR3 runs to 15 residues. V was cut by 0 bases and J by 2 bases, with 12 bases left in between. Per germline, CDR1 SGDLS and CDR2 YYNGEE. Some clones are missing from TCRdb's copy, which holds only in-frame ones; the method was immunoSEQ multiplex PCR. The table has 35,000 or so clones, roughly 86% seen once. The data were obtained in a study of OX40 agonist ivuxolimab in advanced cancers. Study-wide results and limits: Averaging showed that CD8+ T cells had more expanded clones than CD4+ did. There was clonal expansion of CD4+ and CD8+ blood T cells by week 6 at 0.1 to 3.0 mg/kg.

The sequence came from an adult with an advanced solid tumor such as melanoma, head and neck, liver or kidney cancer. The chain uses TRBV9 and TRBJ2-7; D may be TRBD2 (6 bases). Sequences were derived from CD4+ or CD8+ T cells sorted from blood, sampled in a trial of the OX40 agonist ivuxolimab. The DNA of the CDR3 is TGTGCCAGCAGCGTAGCCCCTAGCGCCACCTACGAGCAGTACTTC. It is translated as CASSVAPSATYEQYF.